This T cell receptor beta chain was documented in a study of cytomegalovirus exposure and HLA in healthy donors. Vbeta (60) and Jbeta (13) primers were used in the PCR. The protocol was immunoSEQ multiplex PCR, while the TCRdb copy is restricted to in-frame clones and leaves out a portion. The sample includes 100,000 to 150,000 clones, 60% to 75% of them seen just once. Germline V CDR1 and CDR2: KGHSH, LQKENI. This CDR3 comprises 18 residues. V trimming: 3 bases; J trimming: 5 bases; junction bases outside the gene matches: 16. This clonotype was sampled from a woman aged 45-65 years in good health and CMV-seropositive. The sample taken for sequencing was PBMCs. The chain has TRBV18 and TRBJ1-5; 7 bases map to TRBD1. The CDR3 reads CASSPSGPLRGPHQPQHF. The CDR3 DNA reads TGTGCCAGCTCACCTTCCGGACCCTTAAGGGGGCCCCATCAGCCCCAGCATTTT.